These 32 T cell receptor beta chains share one sample of origin, sequenced in a study of regulatory T cells in long-lasting Graves disease. Documented time point: newly diagnosed GD, antithyroid drugs for less than 3 months. Preparation of the TCR library used RNA extracted from PBMCs. With iRepertoire HTBI primers and Arm-PCR of CDR3 regions, TCR beta libraries were built. Each CDR3 protein gets one entry after TCRdb re-called the multiplex PCR reads with MiXCR. The data show hundreds of thousands of distinct CDR3 sequences, over 14% seen once. In addition, the sample was reused for a study of T cells in Graves' hyperthyroidism and ophthalmopathy.

This material consisted of peripheral blood mononuclear cells (PBMCs), taken at new diagnosis, from a patient treated with antithyroid drugs. These TCRs come from a woman in her thirties or forties with Graves disease.

This clonotype was counted ten times or more. The gene calls are TRBV30 and TRBJ2-2; D is undetermined. The V end was cut by 1 base, the J end by 8 bases, with 8 bases between. The CDR3 extends over 12 amino acids. Per germline, CDR1 GTSNPN and CDR2 SVGIG (reference sequence). The CDR3 is CAWSEMAGELFF. CDR3 nucleotides: TGTGCCTGGAGTGAGATGGCAGGGGAGCTGTTTTTT.

This clonotype was counted many times. The genes are TRBV18 and TRBJ1-1, with a tentative D call TRBD1 (5 bases). V dropped 3 bases and J dropped 5 bases, with 19 bases sitting between them. Germline V CDR1 and CDR2: KGHSH, LQKENI. The CDR3 contains 16 residues. The CDR3 reads CASSPYTGSLTTEAFF. The CDR3 bases are TGTGCCAGCTCACCCTATACAGGCTCCCTTACGACTGAAGCTTTCTTT.

This clonotype has just a few counts. The chain links TRBV29-1 to TRBJ2-7; 7 positions agree with TRBD2. Germline CDR1 is SQVTM and CDR2 is ANQGSEA. This CDR3 contains 13 residues. Unmatched junction bases numbered 7, after V lost 4 bases and J lost 4 bases. The CDR3 DNA reads TGCAGCGTTGGCGGCGGGAGCATATACGAGCAGTACTTC. Amino acid sequence: CSVGGGSIYEQYF.

This chain connects TRBV5-8 to TRBJ2-3, with D tentatively TRBD1 or TRBD2 (5 bases each). Looked up from germline, CDR1 is SGHTS and CDR2 is YDEGEE. The CDR3 loop spans 15 amino acids. The V end was cut by 3 bases, the J end by 1 base, with 12 bases between. CDR3 sequence (DNA): TGTGCCAGCAGCTCTGGGGGTAGCGGCACAGATACGCAGTATTTT. Its protein is CASSSGGSGTDTQYF.

This clonotype was observed many times. This chain uses TRBV6-2 or TRBV6-3 with TRBJ2-3; no clear D. The CDR3 extends over 13 amino acids. V lost 1 base to trimming and J lost 1 base, with 3 bases between them. CDR1 MNHEY and CDR2 SVGEGT come from the germline V gene. This chain's CDR3 is CASSYFGTDTQYF. The CDR3 coding sequence is TGTGCCAGCAGTTACTTCGGCACAGATACGCAGTATTTT.

Concerning this clonotype itself: A single base separates this from a much larger clone, so it may be a read error. The chain is built from TRBV27 and TRBJ1-4; 11 bases match TRBD1. Germline V gene sequence: CDR1 MNHEY, CDR2 SMNVEV (reference sequence). V trimming: 7 bases; J trimming: 5 bases; junction bases outside the gene matches: 9. CDR3 length: 16 residues. In nucleotides, the CDR3 is TGTGCCAGCACCCCCCGGACAGGGGGCATGAATGAAAAACTGTTTTTT. This translates into CASTPRTGGMNEKLFF.

The table lists this clonotype with many counts. This chain links TRBV7-2 with TRBJ2-1, with 8 bases lining up with TRBD1. The CDR3 runs 16 residues. J lost 5 bases, V lost 4 bases, and 10 bases had no gene match. CDR1 and CDR2 from the germline V gene are SGHTA and FQGNSA. CDR3 in DNA: TGTGCCAGCAGCTCTGGGCCGGACAGGGCCCACAATGAGCAGTTCTTC. Its protein product is CASSSGPDRAHNEQFF.

This clonotype has ten or more counts. Here the CDR3 reads CASTQGLREYF. The CDR3 nucleotides read TGTGCCAGCACCCAAGGGCTAAGGGAGTATTTT. The chain has TRBV5-6 and TRBJ2-3, with D unresolved. Looked up from germline, CDR1 is SGHDT and CDR2 is YYEEEE. The germline V and J ends were trimmed by 6 bases and 13 bases, with 15 bases remaining between them. The length of the CDR3 is 11 residues.

This clonotype has at least ten counts. This rearrangement joins TRBV10-3 to TRBJ1-2; no clear D gene. The ends were cut back, 2 bases at V and 1 base at J, with 5 bases in the middle. This CDR3 contains 13 residues. Germline-derived CDR1 and CDR2 are ENHRY and SYGVKD. Here the CDR3 DNA reads TGTGCCATCAGTGAGGGATTTAACTATGGCTACACCTTC. Amino acids: CAISEGFNYGYTF.

This clonotype was seen repeatedly, ten times or more. This chain uses TRBV15 with TRBJ1-1; weak D call: TRBD1 (5 bases). V was shortened by 0 bases and J by 1 base, with 12 bases between the two germline ends. This CDR3 contains 16 residues. Germline values: CDR1 LNHNV, CDR2 YYDKDF (reference sequence). CDR3 sequence reads: CATSRDPRQKNTEAFF. Here the CDR3 DNA reads TGTGCCACCAGCAGAGATCCAAGACAGAAGAACACTGAAGCTTTCTTT.

The CDR3 loop reads CASSLIGTGDEKLFF. The CDR3 coding sequence is TGCGCCAGCAGCTTGATAGGGACAGGGGATGAAAAACTGTTTTTT. The chain joins TRBV5-1 to TRBJ1-4; TRBD1 aligns across 10 bases. The CDR3 runs 15 residues. V shed 1 base and J 6 bases; nucleotides not matched to a gene: 3. Germline V gene lookup returns CDR1 SGHRS and CDR2 YFSETQ. Complete variable domain (other parts from reference TRBV5-1 and TRBJ1-4): KAGVTQTPRYLIKTRGQQVTLSCSPISGHRSVSWYQQTPGQGLQFLFEYFSETQRNKGNFPGRFSGRQFSNSRSEMNVSTLELGDSALYLCASSLIGTGDEKLFFGSGTQLSVL.

This clonotype was recorded at least ten times. The chain uses TRBV9 and TRBJ2-5; D unclear. The CDR3 is 16 residues long. V lost 3 bases to trimming and J lost 5 bases, with 20 bases between them. CDR1 and CDR2 (germline): SGDLS, YYNGEE. CDR3 loop: CASSADPPTFGETQYF. DNA for the CDR3: TGTGCCAGCAGCGCCGACCCGCCGACTTTTGGGGAGACCCAGTACTTC.

This clonotype was recorded a few times. The chain employs TRBV7-6 and TRBJ2-1, with D possibly being TRBD2 (6 bases). The CDR3 extends over 17 amino acids. CDR1 and CDR2 from the germline V gene are SGHVS and FNYEAQ. Trimming stripped 1 base from V and 7 bases from J, with 20 bases between. CDR3 region: CASSLVVFRRGSNEQFF. The DNA of the CDR3 is TGTGCCAGCAGCTTAGTGGTATTCCGTCGGGGGAGTAATGAGCAGTTCTTC.

This clonotype was counted ten times or more. The V and J genes are TRBV28 and TRBJ1-1; 8 bases map to TRBD1. CDR3 size: 14 residues. The germline V gene has CDR1 MDHEN and CDR2 SYDVKM. The trim removed 3 bases at V and 4 bases at J, leaving 4 bases unmatched. CDR3 loop: CASSFGTGSTEAFF. In DNA, the CDR3 is TGTGCCAGCAGTTTCGGGACAGGTAGCACTGAAGCTTTCTTT.

There are many counts of this clonotype. The chain couples TRBV20-1 to TRBJ2-4, with a tentative D call TRBD1 (5 bases). The germline V gene has CDR1 DFQATT and CDR2 SNEGSKA (reference sequence). CDR3 length: 14 amino acids. V gave up 0 bases and J gave up 7 bases, with 13 bases separating them. CDR3 loop: CSARDKGARNIQYF. The CDR3 bases are TGCAGTGCTAGAGATAAAGGGGCAAGGAACATTCAGTACTTC.

This clonotype was found many times. The genes are TRBV28 and TRBJ2-7, with 8 positions matching TRBD1. Trimming removed 7 bases from V and 4 bases from J; junction bases left unmatched: 6. Germline V gene data show CDR1 as MDHEN and CDR2 as SYDVKM. The CDR3 is made up of 13 amino acids. Here the CDR3 DNA reads TGTGCCAGCACAGGGGGCGCGGTGTACGAGCAGTACTTC. Translating gives CASTGGAVYEQYF.

This clonotype was seen ten or more times. The chain employs TRBV12-5 and TRBJ1-2, with 10 bases identical to TRBD1. The V gene's germline CDR1 is LGHNT and CDR2 FRNRAP. The V gene end was trimmed by 10 bases and the J gene end by 6 bases; junction bases not matched to a gene: 8. The length of the CDR3 is 13 residues. The DNA for the CDR3 is TGTGCTACCACGGGACAGGGGATTGATGGCTACACCTTC. Amino acids: CATTGQGIDGYTF.

Worth noting for this clonotype: A read error may explain this, as a much larger clone is one base away. Because it lacks the conserved phenylalanine or tryptophan at the end, this CDR3 is likely a read error. This sequence joins TRBV7-9 and TRBJ2-1, with D maybe TRBD2 (6 bases). This CDR3 has 15 residues. From germline, CDR1 is SEHNR and CDR2 FQNEAQ (reference sequence). Trimming took 7 bases from V and 2 from J, leaving 15 bases between them. The chain's CDR3 is CASTEGGTAYNEQFC. As DNA, the CDR3 is TGTGCCAGCACCGAGGGAGGAACGGCCTACAATGAGCAGTTCTGC.

This clonotype was seen repeatedly, ten times or more. This chain connects TRBV6-2 or TRBV6-3 to TRBJ1-2, with TRBD1 matching 7 bases. The CDR3 has 13 residues. The trim removed 6 bases at V and 4 bases at J, leaving 5 bases unmatched. CDR1 and CDR2 from the germline V gene are MNHEY and SVGEGT. CDR3 DNA: TGTGCCAGCAGATGGGACAGCCTCTATGGCTACACCTTC. It is translated as CASRWDSLYGYTF.

The sample holds many counts of this clonotype. The genes are TRBV7-8 and TRBJ2-1; 9 bases align to TRBD2. CDR3 length: 16 residues. Per germline, CDR1 SGHVS and CDR2 FQNEAQ. After removal of 7 bases from V and 4 bases from J, the junction contained 11 bases not matched to a gene. In nucleotides, the CDR3 is TGTGCCAGCACCCTGCCGGGACTAGCACAATACAATGAGCAGTTCTTC. Its protein product is CASTLPGLAQYNEQFF.

The table lists this clonotype with a few counts. This sequence joins TRBV30 and TRBJ1-3; the D is unclear. CDR1 and CDR2 from the germline V gene are GTSNPN and SVGIG (reference sequence). Trimming stripped 2 bases from V and 4 bases from J, with 15 bases between. The CDR3 extends over 15 amino acids. DNA of the CDR3: TGTGCCTGGAGTCTCGGGGTGTTAGGAGGAAACACCATATATTTT. Translation gives CAWSLGVLGGNTIYF.

This clonotype was counted at least ten times. The chain couples TRBV12-3 or TRBV12-4 to TRBJ2-2; TRBD1 matches 8 bases. Trimming removed 6 bases from V and 1 base from J; junction bases left unmatched: 7. This CDR3 contains 16 residues. The CDR3 bases are TGTGCCAGCAGACGGCCCGGACAGGGGAACACCGGGGAGCTGTTTTTT. It specifies CASRRPGQGNTGELFF.

This clonotype was detected a few times. The chain combines TRBV6-2 or TRBV6-3 with TRBJ2-7, with a tentative D call TRBD1 (7 bases). The germline V gene encodes CDR1 MNHEY and CDR2 SVGEGT. Trimming cost V 7 bases and J 4 bases, with 20 bases left between them. This CDR3 spans 15 amino acids. The CDR3 DNA is TGTGCCAGCAAAAAACAGGGGACTTTTGGGTACGAGCAGTACTTC. It codes for CASKKQGTFGYEQYF.

This clonotype was picked up a small number of times. V usage is TRBV28 and J usage is TRBJ1-3; tentative D call: TRBD1 (6 bases). The germline gives CDR1 MDHEN, CDR2 SYDVKM. The CDR3 length is 15 residues. Trimming took 6 bases from V and 0 from J, leaving 12 bases between them. CDR3 sequence (DNA): TGTGCCAGCAGACCGGGACACTTCTCTGGAAACACCATATATTTT. Its protein product is CASRPGHFSGNTIYF.

The chain uses TRBV6-1 and TRBJ2-1; TRBD2 aligns across 7 bases. Germline lookup yields CDR1 MNHNS and CDR2 SASEGT. The CDR3 contains 16 residues. The V gene end was trimmed by 7 bases and the J gene end by 0 bases; junction bases not matched to a gene: 9. The CDR3 DNA follows: TGTGCCAGCACCAGGGAAACTAGCGCCTCCTACAATGAGCAGTTCTTC. As protein: CASTRETSASYNEQFF.

Many counts were recorded for this clonotype. The V call is TRBV11-3, the J call TRBJ2-5, with TRBD1 matching over 7 bases. Unmatched junction bases numbered 5, after V lost 4 bases and J lost 6 bases. Germline-derived CDR1 and CDR2 are SGHNT and YENEEA. The CDR3 loop spans 13 amino acids. DNA of the CDR3: TGTGCCAGCAGCTCTCCGGGACAGCAGACCCAGTACTTC. Translating it yields CASSSPGQQTQYF. Combining the CDR3 with reference TRBV11-3 and TRBJ2-5 gives the whole variable domain EAGVVQSPRYKIIEKKQPVAFWCNPISGHNTLYWYLQNLGQGPELLIRYENEEAVDDSQLPKDRFSAERLKGVDSTLKIQPAELGDSAVYLCASSSPGQQTQYFGPGTRLLVL.

This clonotype was recorded at least ten times. The chain carries TRBV7-8 and TRBJ2-3; TRBD1 is a possible D gene (5 bases). Trimming took off 5 bases at V and 1 base at J, with 16 bases between the two ends. There are 16 residues in the CDR3. From germline, CDR1 is SGHVS and CDR2 FQNEAQ. The CDR3, as DNA: TGTGCCAGCAGCCAAACGATACAACAGGGCACAGATACGCAGTATTTT. Encoded protein: CASSQTIQQGTDTQYF. Drawing the rest from reference TRBV7-8 and TRBJ2-3, the complete variable domain is GAGVSQSPRYKVAKRGQDVALRCDPISGHVSLFWYQQALGQGPEFLTYFQNEAQLDKSGLPSDRFFAERPEGSVSTLKIQRTQQEDSAVYLCASSQTIQQGTDTQYFGPGTRLTVL.

This clonotype was seen many times. The gene calls are TRBV5-1 and TRBJ1-5; 10 bases line up with TRBD1. Germline CDR1 reads SGHRS; CDR2 reads YFSETQ. J gave up 5 bases and V 4 bases, and 6 bases lay outside the gene matches. The CDR3 runs to 15 residues. The CDR3 DNA reads as TGCGCCAGCAGCACCGGGACAGGGGAATATCAGCCCCAGCATTTT. Translating it yields CASSTGTGEYQPQHF.

The chain joins TRBV4-3 to TRBJ2-5; D gene unclear. The CDR3 extends over 13 amino acids. Germline V gene sequence: CDR1 LGHNA, CDR2 YSLEER. V was trimmed by 0 bases and J by 5 bases, leaving 7 bases between them. The CDR3: CASSQDVGETQYF. In DNA form, the CDR3 reads TGCGCCAGCAGCCAAGATGTGGGGGAGACCCAGTACTTC.

The sample holds many counts of this clonotype. This chain links TRBV28 with TRBJ2-1; D is undetermined. Per the germline V gene, CDR1 is MDHEN and CDR2 is SYDVKM. This CDR3 contains 13 residues. The V gene lost 4 bases and the J gene lost 8 bases, with 12 bases spanning the gap. CDR3 protein: CASSSLLGDEQFF. As DNA, the CDR3 is TGTGCCAGCAGTTCATTGCTTGGGGATGAGCAGTTCTTC.

This clonotype occurred a few times. This rearrangement joins TRBV11-2 to TRBJ2-2; D possibly corresponds to TRBD2 (5 bases). The CDR3 sequence is 17 residues long. Germline loops: CDR1 SGHAT, CDR2 FQNNGV. V was shortened by 7 bases and J by 2 bases, with 20 bases between the two germline ends. CDR3 bases: TGTGCCAGCATCCCGGACGGGGTCCTAGCAAACACCGGGGAGCTGTTTTTT. Translating gives CASIPDGVLANTGELFF.

CDR3 DNA sequence: TGTGCCAGCTGGGGCGGGGAGCTGTTTTTT. Encoded protein: CASWGGELFF. The chain links TRBV4-2 to TRBJ2-2; D is undetermined. Germline V lookup: CDR1 LGHNA, CDR2 YNFKEQ. The CDR3 is 10 amino acids. V was clipped by 8 bases and J by 7 bases, with 5 bases between them.